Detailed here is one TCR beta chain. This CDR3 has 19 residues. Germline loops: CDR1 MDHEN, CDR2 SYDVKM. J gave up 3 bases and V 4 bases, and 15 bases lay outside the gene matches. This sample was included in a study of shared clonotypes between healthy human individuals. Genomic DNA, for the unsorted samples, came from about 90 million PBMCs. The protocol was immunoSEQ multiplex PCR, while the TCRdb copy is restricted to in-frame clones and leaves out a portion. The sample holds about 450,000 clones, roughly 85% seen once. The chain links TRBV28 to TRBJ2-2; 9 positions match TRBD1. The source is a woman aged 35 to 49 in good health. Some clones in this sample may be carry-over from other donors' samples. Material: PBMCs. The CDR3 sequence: CASSYIPRTGGLHTGELFF. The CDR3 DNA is TGTGCCAGCAGTTACATACCCCGAACAGGGGGCCTTCACACCGGGGAGCTGTTTTTT.